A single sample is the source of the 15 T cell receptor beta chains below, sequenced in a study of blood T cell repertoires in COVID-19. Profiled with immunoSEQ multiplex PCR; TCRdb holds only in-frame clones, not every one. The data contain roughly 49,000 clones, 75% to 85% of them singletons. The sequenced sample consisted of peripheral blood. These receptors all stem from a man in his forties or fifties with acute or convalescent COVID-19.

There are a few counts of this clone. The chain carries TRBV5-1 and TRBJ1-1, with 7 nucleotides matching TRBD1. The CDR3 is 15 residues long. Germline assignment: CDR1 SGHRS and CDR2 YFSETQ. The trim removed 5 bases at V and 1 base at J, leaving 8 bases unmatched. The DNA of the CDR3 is TGCGCCAGCAGTTATGGACAGGAGACGAACACTGAAGCTTTCTTT. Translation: CASSYGQETNTEAFF.

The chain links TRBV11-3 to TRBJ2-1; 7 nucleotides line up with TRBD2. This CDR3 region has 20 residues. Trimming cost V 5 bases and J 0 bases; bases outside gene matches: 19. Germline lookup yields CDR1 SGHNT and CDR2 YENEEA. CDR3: CASSPASRASGKSSYNEQFF. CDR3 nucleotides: TGTGCCAGCAGCCCCGCCTCCCGGGCTAGCGGTAAAAGCTCCTACAATGAGCAGTTCTTC.

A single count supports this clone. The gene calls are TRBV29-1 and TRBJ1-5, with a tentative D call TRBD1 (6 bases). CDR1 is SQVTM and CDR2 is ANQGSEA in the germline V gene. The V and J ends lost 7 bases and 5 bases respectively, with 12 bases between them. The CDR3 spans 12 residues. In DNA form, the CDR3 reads TGCAGCGCCGGGACATCCGATCAGCCCCAGCATTTT. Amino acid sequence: CSAGTSDQPQHF.

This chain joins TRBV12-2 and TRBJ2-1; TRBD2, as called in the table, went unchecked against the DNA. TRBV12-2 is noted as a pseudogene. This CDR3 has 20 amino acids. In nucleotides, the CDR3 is TGTGCAAGTCGTCATCACCAAGTACGGGGGGGCGTAGATGATCACAATGAGCAGTTCTTC. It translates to CASRHHQVRGGVDDHNEQFF.

The CDR3 DNA reads TGTGCCAGCAGCTTCCGGGGGGTTGCTGAAGCTTTCTTT. Protein: CASSFRGVAEAFF. This chain links TRBV5-4 with TRBJ1-1; TRBD1 is a possible D gene (5 bases). This CDR3 region has 13 residues. V dropped 2 bases and J dropped 6 bases, with 11 bases sitting between them. The germline V gene encodes CDR1 SGHNT and CDR2 YYREEE (reference sequence). Drawing the rest from reference TRBV5-4 and TRBJ1-1, the complete variable domain is ETGVTQSPTHLIKTRGQQVTLRCSSQSGHNTVSWYQQALGQGPQFIFQYYREEENGRGNFPPRFSGLQFPNYSSELNVNALELDDSALYLCASSFRGVAEAFFGQGTRLTVV.

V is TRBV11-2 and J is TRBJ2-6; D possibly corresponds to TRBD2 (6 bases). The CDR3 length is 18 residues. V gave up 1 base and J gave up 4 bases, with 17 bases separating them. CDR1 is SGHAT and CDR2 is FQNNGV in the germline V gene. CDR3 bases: TGTGCCAGCAGCTTAGTATGGGGGGACGCAGGCGGGGCCAACGTCCTGACTTTC. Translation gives CASSLVWGDAGGANVLTF.

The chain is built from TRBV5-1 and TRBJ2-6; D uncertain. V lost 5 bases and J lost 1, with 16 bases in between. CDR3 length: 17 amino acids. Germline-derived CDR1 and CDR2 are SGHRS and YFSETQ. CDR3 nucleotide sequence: TGCGCCAGCAGTAATCCCTCCTCCAGGTCTGGGGCCAACGTCCTGACTTTC. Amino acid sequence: CASSNPSSRSGANVLTF.

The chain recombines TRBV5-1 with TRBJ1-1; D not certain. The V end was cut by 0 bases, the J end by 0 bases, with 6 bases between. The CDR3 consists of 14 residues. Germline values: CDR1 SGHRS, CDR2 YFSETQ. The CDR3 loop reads CASSLDIVNTEAFF. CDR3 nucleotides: TGCGCCAGCAGCTTGGATATAGTGAACACTGAAGCTTTCTTT.

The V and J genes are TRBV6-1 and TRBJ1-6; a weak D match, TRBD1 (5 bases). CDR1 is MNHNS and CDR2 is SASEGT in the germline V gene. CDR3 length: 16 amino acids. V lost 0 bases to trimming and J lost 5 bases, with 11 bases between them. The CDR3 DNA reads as TGTGCCAGCAGTGAAGCCGTGGGCAGGGATAATTCACCCCTCCACTTT. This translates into CASSEAVGRDNSPLHF.

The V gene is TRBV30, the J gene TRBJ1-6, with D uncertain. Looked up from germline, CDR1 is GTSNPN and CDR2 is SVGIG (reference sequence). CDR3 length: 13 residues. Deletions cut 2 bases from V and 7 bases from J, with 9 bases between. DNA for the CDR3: TGTGCCTGGAGTCGTACAGAGAATTCACCCCTCCACTTT. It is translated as CAWSRTENSPLHF.

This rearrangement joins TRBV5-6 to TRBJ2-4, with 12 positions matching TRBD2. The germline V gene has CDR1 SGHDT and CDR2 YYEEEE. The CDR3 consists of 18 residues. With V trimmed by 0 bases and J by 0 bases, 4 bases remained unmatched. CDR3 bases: TGTGCCAGCAGCTTGGCCTCTAGCGGGAGGGGAGCCAAAAACATTCAGTACTTC. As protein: CASSLASSGRGAKNIQYF.

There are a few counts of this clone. The CDR3 DNA is TGTGCCAGCAGTTACCCATACCGTAGCCTGGTCATTCCGGTC. Translating gives CASSYPYRSLVIPV. The chain joins TRBV6-5 to TRBJ2-7; D gene ambiguous. From germline, CDR1 is MNHEY and CDR2 SVGAGI. The CDR3 consists of 14 residues.

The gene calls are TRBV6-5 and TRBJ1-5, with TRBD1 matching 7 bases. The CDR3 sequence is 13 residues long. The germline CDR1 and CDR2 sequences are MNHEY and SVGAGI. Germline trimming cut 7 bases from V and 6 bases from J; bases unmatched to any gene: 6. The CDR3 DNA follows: TGTGCCAGCATGCAGGGGGTTGGTCAGCCCCAGCATTTT. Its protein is CASMQGVGQPQHF.

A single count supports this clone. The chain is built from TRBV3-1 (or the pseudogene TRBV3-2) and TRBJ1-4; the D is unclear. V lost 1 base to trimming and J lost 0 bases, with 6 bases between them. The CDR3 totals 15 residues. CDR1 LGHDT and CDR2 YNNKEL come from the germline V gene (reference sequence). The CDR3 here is CASSQGPATNEKLFF. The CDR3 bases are TGTGCCAGCAGCCAAGGGCCCGCAACTAATGAAAAACTGTTTTTT.

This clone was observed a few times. The CDR3 protein is CASSWDGSSYNSPLHF. The CDR3 nucleotides read TGCGCCAGCAGCTGGGACGGGAGCTCCTATAATTCACCCCTCCACTTT. The chain couples TRBV5-1 to TRBJ1-6; a possible D gene is TRBD1 (5 bases). The germline V gene encodes CDR1 SGHRS and CDR2 YFSETQ. Trimming cost V 3 bases and J 0 bases, with 10 bases left between them. The CDR3 runs 16 residues.